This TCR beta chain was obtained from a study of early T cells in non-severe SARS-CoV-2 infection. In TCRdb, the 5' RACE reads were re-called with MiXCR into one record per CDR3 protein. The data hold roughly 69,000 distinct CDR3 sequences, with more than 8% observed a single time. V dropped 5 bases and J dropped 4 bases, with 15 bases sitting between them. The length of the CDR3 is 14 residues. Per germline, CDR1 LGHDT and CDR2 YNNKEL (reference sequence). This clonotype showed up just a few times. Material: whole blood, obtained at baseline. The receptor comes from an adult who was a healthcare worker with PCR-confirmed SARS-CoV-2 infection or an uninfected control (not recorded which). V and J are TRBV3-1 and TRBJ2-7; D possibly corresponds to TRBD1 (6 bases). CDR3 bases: TGTGCCAGCAGCAACCGGGACAAGAGATACGAGCAGTACTTC. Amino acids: CASSNRDKRYEQYF.